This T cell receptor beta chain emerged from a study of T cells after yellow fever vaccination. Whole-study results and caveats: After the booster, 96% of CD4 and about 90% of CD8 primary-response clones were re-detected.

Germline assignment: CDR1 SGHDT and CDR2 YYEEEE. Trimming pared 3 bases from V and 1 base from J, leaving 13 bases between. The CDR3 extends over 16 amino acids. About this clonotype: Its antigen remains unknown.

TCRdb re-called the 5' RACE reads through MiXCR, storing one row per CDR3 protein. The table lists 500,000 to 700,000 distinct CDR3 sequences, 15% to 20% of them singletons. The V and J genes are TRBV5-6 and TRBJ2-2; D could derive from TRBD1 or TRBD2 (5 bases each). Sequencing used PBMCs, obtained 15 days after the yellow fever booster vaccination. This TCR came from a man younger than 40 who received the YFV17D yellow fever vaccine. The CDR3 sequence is CASSSNPGRNTGELFF. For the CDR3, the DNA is TGTGCCAGCAGCTCAAACCCGGGACGGAACACCGGGGAGCTGTTTTTT.